The 19 T cell receptor beta chains below come from one sample, sequenced in a study of shared clonotypes between healthy human individuals (dated by TCRdb to about 2020). The library was prepared using the immunoSEQ multiplex PCR assay. The clones in this table, taken by TCRdb from immuneACCESS, are in-frame only. Not every clone is retained; where verified, under half of the shortfall comes from an unresolved V gene, and the cause of the rest is unknown. The sample profile shows some 2,500,000 clones; 93% of them were found once. Together, the top ten hold 0.35% to 0.45% of the sample. Sequencing was performed on naive CD4+ T cells from PBMCs. The cell subset or site label corresponds to: CD45RA+ positively selected. The receptors here all came from a young man in good health. Some clones in this sample may be carry-over from other donors' samples.

This clone was observed once. CDR3 sequence reads: CSVDRGVETQYF. CDR3 bases: TGCAGCGTTGATAGAGGGGTGGAGACCCAGTACTTC. The chain couples TRBV29-1 to TRBJ2-5; D is tentatively TRBD1 or TRBD2 (5 bases each). The CDR3 runs 12 residues. Trimming shortened V by 3 bases and J by 5 bases, and 10 bases separated the two germline ends. The V gene's germline CDR1 is SQVTM and CDR2 ANQGSEA.

V is TRBV2 and J is TRBJ2-3; 9 bases line up with TRBD2. This CDR3 comprises 15 residues. The V segment lost 4 bases and the J segment 5 bases; nucleotides outside the gene matches: 7. Germline loops: CDR1 SNHLY, CDR2 FYNNEI. This CDR3 reads CASSGPSGRRDTQYF. CDR3 in DNA: TGTGCCAGCAGTGGCCCCAGCGGGAGGAGAGATACGCAGTATTTT.

The rearrangement joins TRBV28 to TRBJ1-5; D gene uncertain. The V gene lost 7 bases and the J gene lost 6 bases, with 13 bases spanning the gap. The CDR3 is made up of 13 amino acids. CDR1 and CDR2 from the germline V gene are MDHEN and SYDVKM. For the CDR3, the DNA is TGTGCCAGCAAGGCAGATCGGGTTCAGCCCCAGCATTTT. Protein sequence: CASKADRVQPQHF.

The chain links TRBV5-1 to TRBJ2-3; 9 bases line up with TRBD1. CDR1 SGHRS and CDR2 YFSETQ come from the germline V gene. J was trimmed by 3 bases and V by 1 base; bases with no gene match: 9. This CDR3 has 17 residues. CDR3 coding DNA: TGCGCCAGCAGCTTGCTCCTACAGGGGGCCGGTACAGATACGCAGTATTTT. This codes for CASSLLLQGAGTDTQYF.

J is TRBJ2-1 and V is TRBV11-2, with a tentative D call TRBD2 (6 bases). The CDR3 is 13 amino acids. V was pared by 5 bases and J by 6 bases, with 11 bases between. Germline V lookup: CDR1 SGHAT, CDR2 FQNNGV. CDR3 sequence (DNA): TGTGCCAGCAGCGGTGGACTACTCAATGAGCAGTTCTTC. It encodes CASSGGLLNEQFF.

This chain links TRBV28 with TRBJ1-1; possibly TRBD1 for D (5 bases). With 6 bases removed from V and 5 bases from J, the gap between germline ends came to 16 bases. CDR1 MDHEN and CDR2 SYDVKM come from the germline V gene. This CDR3 has 14 residues. CDR3 nucleotide sequence: TGTGCCAGCAGCCTACTAAGGGGTGAGACTGAAGCTTTCTTT. Translating gives CASSLLRGETEAFF.

This clone was seen only once. The chain joins TRBV28 to TRBJ1-2; the D gene is possibly TRBD1 (6 bases). The germline V and J ends were trimmed by 5 bases and 6 bases, with 22 bases remaining between them. There are 16 residues in the CDR3. Per the germline V gene, CDR1 is MDHEN and CDR2 is SYDVKM. The CDR3 DNA is TGTGCCAGCAGTCCCTCCTCCGGACAGCTTTGGAATGGCTACACCTTC. Its translation is CASSPSSGQLWNGYTF.

The rearrangement uses TRBV6-5 and TRBJ2-7; D unresolved. The CDR3 contains 14 residues. Germline V gene sequence: CDR1 MNHEY, CDR2 SVGAGI. The ends were cut back, 0 bases at V and 2 bases at J, with 8 bases in the middle. In DNA, the CDR3 is TGTGCCAGCAGTTACTCGGCCTTAACCTACGAGCAGTACTTC. Its translation is CASSYSALTYEQYF.

The chain uses TRBV6-6 and TRBJ2-3, with 9 positions matching TRBD2. V gave up 0 bases and J gave up 14 bases; unmatched junction bases: 3. The CDR3 spans 12 residues. Per germline, CDR1 MNHNY and CDR2 SVGAGI (reference sequence). The CDR3 bases are TGTGCCAGCAGTTACTCGGGGACTAGCCCGTATTTT. Translation gives CASSYSGTSPYF.

The chain couples TRBV29-1 to TRBJ2-1; D is perhaps TRBD1 or TRBD2 (5 bases each). The length of the CDR3 is 16 residues. Per the germline V gene, CDR1 is SQVTM and CDR2 is ANQGSEA. V shed 4 bases and J shed 7 bases, with 23 bases lying between them. CDR3 sequence: CSVGRGGTAMGNEQFF. CDR3 bases: TGCAGCGTTGGGCGTGGGGGAACTGCCATGGGGAATGAGCAGTTCTTC.

The chain employs TRBV6-1 and TRBJ2-7; 7 nucleotides align to TRBD1. Germline V gene data show CDR1 as MNHNS and CDR2 as SASEGT. This CDR3 spans 14 amino acids. Trimming removed 6 bases from V and 2 bases from J; junction bases left unmatched: 7. The CDR3 DNA sequence: TGTGCCAGCAGCACACAGGGGCCAACCTACGAGCAGTACTTC. Translation gives CASSTQGPTYEQYF.

As regards this clone: Sequence at one end of the junction differs from germline and may be a read error. V is TRBV2 and J is TRBJ2-3; D not certain. Looked up from germline, CDR1 is SNHLY and CDR2 is FYNNEI. The CDR3 totals 11 residues. The CDR3 sequence is CASSEVSRIHF. In DNA, the CDR3 is TGTGCCAGCAGTGAAGTTTCTAGGATCCATTTT.

DNA for the CDR3: TGTGCCAGCAGTCTCCCTGGGACAGGGCCTAACTATGGCTACACCTTC. Residues: CASSLPGTGPNYGYTF. J is TRBJ1-2 and V is TRBV28; 9 bases fit TRBD1. Germline V lookup: CDR1 MDHEN, CDR2 SYDVKM. The CDR3 totals 16 residues. V dropped 5 bases and J dropped 0; count of bases not matched to a gene: 7.

As to this clone: Other DNA sequences from this sample encode an identical CDR3 as well. CDR3 in amino acids: CASGGGSYEQYF. The CDR3 DNA is TGTGCCAGCGGCGGGGGCTCCTACGAGCAGTACTTC. The chain joins TRBV6-6 to TRBJ2-7; TRBD2 matches 7 bases. V lost 8 bases to trimming and J lost 0 bases; unmatched junction nucleotides: 1. The CDR3 spans 12 residues. CDR1 and CDR2 (germline): MNHNY, SVGAGI (reference sequence).

The rearrangement joins TRBV9 to TRBJ2-5; TRBD2 matches at 12 bases. This CDR3 has 18 amino acids. Germline V gene data show CDR1 as SGDLS and CDR2 as YYNGEE. Unmatched junction bases numbered 11, after V lost 0 bases and J lost 5 bases. This CDR3 is CASSVGGGLAGPGETQYF. The CDR3 region has the DNA TGTGCCAGCAGCGTAGGAGGTGGACTAGCGGGACCGGGGGAGACCCAGTACTTC.

There are a few counts of this clone. The genes are TRBV7-9 and TRBJ1-1; D is possibly TRBD1 (6 bases). Germline-derived CDR1 and CDR2 are SEHNR and FQNEAQ (reference sequence). The ends were cut back, 4 bases at V and 5 bases at J, with 14 bases in the middle. The CDR3 spans 14 residues. The CDR3 region has the DNA TGTGCCAGCAGCTCCAGGGGTTGGGGAACTGAAGCTTTCTTT. This translates into CASSSRGWGTEAFF.

The chain recombines TRBV7-9 with TRBJ1-5, with a tentative D call TRBD1 (5 bases). The V gene lost 1 base and the J gene lost 7 bases, with 14 bases spanning the gap. The CDR3 is 15 amino acids. The germline V gene has CDR1 SEHNR and CDR2 FQNEAQ (reference sequence). CDR3 in amino acids: CASSLEGRGAQPQHF. For the CDR3, the DNA is TGTGCCAGCAGCTTAGAGGGGAGGGGTGCGCAGCCCCAGCATTTT.

This clone was counted once. The chain combines TRBV11-2 with TRBJ1-3; D ambiguous. V was pared by 5 bases and J by 0 bases, with 17 bases between. CDR3 length: 17 amino acids. Germline V gives CDR1 SGHAT, CDR2 FQNNGV. The CDR3 nucleotides read TGTGCCAGCAGCCCACGGGGAGGACCGTACTCTGGAAACACCATATATTTT. It yields the protein CASSPRGGPYSGNTIYF.

This clone came up once. The chain is built from TRBV21-1 and TRBJ1-2. TRBV21-1 is classified as a pseudogene. This CDR3 contains 16 residues. CDR3 sequence reads: CASSKVASAPLRGYTF. The CDR3 nucleotides are TGTGCCAGCAGCAAAGTAGCGTCGGCCCCTTTGAGAGGCTACACCTTC.